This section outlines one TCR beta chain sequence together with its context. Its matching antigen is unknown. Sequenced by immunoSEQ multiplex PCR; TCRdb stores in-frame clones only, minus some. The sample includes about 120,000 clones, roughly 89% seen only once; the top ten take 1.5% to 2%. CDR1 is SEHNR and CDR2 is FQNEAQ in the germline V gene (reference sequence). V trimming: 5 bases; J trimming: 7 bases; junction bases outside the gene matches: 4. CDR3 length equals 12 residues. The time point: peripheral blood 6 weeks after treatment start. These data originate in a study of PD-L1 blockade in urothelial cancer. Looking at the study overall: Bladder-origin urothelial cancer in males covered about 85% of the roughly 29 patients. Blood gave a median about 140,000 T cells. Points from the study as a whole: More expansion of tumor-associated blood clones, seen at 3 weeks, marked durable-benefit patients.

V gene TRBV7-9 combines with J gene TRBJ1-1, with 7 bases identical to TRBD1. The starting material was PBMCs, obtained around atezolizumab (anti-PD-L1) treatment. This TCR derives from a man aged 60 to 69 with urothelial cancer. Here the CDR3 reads CASSPGQSEAFF. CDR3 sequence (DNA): TGTGCCAGCAGCCCGGGACAGAGTGAAGCTTTCTTT.